This T cell receptor (beta chain) was sequenced during a study of graft-versus-host responses after intestinal transplantation. Germline CDR1 is SGHAT and CDR2 is FQNNGV. With 0 bases removed from V and 3 bases from J, the gap between germline ends came to 18 bases. The CDR3 spans 18 residues. The data were produced by immunoSEQ multiplex PCR, yet TCRdb's version contains in-frame clones alone and is incomplete. The sample yields about 64,000 clones, approximately 92% seen once. This receptor was obtained from a human patient who received an intestinal transplant, so some T cells may come from the graft donor. The material was bone marrow, obtained 700 to 850 days after intestinal transplantation. The rearrangement joins TRBV11-2 to TRBJ2-1; D is possibly TRBD2 (6 bases). CDR3 region: CASSLEPGLREIYNEQFF. In DNA, the CDR3 is TGTGCCAGCAGCTTAGAACCGGGACTCAGGGAAATCTACAATGAGCAGTTCTTC.